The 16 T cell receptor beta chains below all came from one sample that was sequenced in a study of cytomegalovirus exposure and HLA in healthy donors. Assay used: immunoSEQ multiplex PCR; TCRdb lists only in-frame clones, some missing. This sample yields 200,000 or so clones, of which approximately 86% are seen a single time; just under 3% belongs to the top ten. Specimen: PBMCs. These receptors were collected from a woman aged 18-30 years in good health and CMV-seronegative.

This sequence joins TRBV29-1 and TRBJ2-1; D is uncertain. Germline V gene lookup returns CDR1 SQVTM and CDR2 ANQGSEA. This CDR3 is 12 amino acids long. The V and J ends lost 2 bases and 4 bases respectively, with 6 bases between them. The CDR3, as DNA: TGCAGCGTTGAATACTTATACAATGAGCAGTTCTTC. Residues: CSVEYLYNEQFF.

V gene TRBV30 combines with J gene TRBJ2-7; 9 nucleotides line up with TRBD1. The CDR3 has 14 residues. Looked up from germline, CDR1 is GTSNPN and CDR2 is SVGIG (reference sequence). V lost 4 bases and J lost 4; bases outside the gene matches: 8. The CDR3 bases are TGTGCCTGGAAAGTCTGGACAGGGGTGTACGAGCAGTACTTC. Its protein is CAWKVWTGVYEQYF.

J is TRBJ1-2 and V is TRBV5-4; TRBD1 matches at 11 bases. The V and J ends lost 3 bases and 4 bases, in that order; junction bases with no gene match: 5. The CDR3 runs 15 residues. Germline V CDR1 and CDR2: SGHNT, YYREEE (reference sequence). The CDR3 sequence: CASSYRTGGIYGYTF. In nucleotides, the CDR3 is TGTGCCAGCAGCTACAGGACAGGGGGCATCTATGGCTACACCTTC. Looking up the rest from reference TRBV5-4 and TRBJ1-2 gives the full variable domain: ETGVTQSPTHLIKTRGQQVTLRCSSQSGHNTVSWYQQALGQGPQFIFQYYREEENGRGNFPPRFSGLQFPNYSSELNVNALELDDSALYLCASSYRTGGIYGYTFGSGTRLTVV.

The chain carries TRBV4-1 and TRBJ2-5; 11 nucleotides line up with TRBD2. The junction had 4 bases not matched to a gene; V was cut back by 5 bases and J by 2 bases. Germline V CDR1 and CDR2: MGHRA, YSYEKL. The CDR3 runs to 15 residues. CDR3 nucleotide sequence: TGCGCCAGCAGCTTAGCGGGAGGGGGACAAGAGACCCAGTACTTC. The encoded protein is CASSLAGGGQETQYF.

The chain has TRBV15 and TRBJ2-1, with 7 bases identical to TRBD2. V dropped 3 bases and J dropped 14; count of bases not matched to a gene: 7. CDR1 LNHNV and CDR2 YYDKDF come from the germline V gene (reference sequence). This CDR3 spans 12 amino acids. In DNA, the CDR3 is TGTGCCACCAGCAGTGGGAGTGGGAGGGAGTTCTTC. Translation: CATSSGSGREFF.

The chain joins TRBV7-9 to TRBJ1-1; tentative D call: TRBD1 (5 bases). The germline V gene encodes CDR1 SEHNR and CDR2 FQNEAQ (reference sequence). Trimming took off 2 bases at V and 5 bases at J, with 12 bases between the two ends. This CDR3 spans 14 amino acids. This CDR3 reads CASSLHRIQTEAFF. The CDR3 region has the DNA TGTGCCAGCAGCTTACACAGGATTCAGACTGAAGCTTTCTTT.

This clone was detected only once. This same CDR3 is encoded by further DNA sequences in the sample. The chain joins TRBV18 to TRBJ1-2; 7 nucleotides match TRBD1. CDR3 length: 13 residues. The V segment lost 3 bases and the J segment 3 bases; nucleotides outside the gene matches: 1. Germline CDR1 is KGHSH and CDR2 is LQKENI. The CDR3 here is CASSPGQDYGYTF. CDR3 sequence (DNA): TGTGCCAGCTCACCTGGACAGGACTATGGCTACACCTTC.

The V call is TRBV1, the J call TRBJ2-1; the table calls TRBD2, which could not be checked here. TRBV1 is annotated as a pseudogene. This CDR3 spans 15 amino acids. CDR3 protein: CTSSQRRSPTGEQFF. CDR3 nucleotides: TGCACCAGCAGCCAACGGCGCTCTCCGACTGGTGAGCAGTTCTTC.

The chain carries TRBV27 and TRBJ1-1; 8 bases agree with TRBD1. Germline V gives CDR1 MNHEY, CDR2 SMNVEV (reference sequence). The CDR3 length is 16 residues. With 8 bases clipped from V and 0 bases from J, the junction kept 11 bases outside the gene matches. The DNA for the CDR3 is TGTGCCAGCTTCCTCTTGGGGACAGGCATGAACACTGAAGCTTTCTTT. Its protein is CASFLLGTGMNTEAFF.

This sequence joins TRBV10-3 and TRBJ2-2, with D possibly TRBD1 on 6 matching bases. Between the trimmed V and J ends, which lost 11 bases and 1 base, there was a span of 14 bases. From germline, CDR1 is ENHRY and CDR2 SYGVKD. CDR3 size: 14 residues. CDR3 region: CAVRNRVNTGELFF. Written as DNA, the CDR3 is TGTGCCGTACGAAACAGGGTGAACACCGGGGAGCTGTTTTTT.

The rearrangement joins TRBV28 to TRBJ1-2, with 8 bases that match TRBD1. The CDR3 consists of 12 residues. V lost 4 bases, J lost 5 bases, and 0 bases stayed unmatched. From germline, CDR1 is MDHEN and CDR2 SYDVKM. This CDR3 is CASSWTGYGYTF. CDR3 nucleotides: TGTGCCAGCAGTTGGACAGGGTATGGCTACACCTTC.

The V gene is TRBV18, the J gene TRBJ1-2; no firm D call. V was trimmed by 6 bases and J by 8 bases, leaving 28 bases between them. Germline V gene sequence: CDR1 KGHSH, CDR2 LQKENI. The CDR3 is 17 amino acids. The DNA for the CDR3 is TGTGCCAGCTCCCAAGGGCTCGGACTTTCTTCTCCCGGGGGCTACACCTTC. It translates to CASSQGLGLSSPGGYTF.

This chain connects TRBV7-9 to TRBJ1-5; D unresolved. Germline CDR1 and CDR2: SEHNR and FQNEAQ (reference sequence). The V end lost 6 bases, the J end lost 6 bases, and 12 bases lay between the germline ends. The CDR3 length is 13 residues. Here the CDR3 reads CASSREVGQPQHF. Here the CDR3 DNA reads TGTGCCAGCAGTAGGGAGGTGGGTCAGCCCCAGCATTTT. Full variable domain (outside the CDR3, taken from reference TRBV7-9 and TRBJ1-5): DTGVSQNPRHKITKRGQNVTFRCDPISEHNRLYWYRQTLGQGPEFLTYFQNEAQLEKSRLLSDRFSAERPKGSFSTLEIQRTEQGDSAMYLCASSREVGQPQHFGDGTRLSIL.

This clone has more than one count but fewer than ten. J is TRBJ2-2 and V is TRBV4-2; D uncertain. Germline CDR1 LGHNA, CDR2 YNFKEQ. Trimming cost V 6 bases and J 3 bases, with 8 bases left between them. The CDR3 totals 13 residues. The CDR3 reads CASRGSDTGELFF. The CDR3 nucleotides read TGTGCCAGCAGAGGAAGCGACACCGGGGAGCTGTTTTTT.

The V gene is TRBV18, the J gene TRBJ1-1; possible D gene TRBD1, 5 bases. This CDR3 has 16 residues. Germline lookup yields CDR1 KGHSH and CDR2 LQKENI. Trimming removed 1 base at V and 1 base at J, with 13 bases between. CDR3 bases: TGTGCCAGCTCACCACTTTTCCGGCAGGGGAACACTGAAGCTTTCTTT. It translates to CASSPLFRQGNTEAFF.

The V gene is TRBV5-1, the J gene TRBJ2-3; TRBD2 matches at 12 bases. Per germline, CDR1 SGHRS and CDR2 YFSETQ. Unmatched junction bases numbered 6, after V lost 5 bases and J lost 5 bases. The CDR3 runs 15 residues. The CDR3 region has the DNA TGCGCCAGCAGGACTAGCGGGGGCCAGGGAGATACGCAGTATTTT. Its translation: CASRTSGGQGDTQYF.